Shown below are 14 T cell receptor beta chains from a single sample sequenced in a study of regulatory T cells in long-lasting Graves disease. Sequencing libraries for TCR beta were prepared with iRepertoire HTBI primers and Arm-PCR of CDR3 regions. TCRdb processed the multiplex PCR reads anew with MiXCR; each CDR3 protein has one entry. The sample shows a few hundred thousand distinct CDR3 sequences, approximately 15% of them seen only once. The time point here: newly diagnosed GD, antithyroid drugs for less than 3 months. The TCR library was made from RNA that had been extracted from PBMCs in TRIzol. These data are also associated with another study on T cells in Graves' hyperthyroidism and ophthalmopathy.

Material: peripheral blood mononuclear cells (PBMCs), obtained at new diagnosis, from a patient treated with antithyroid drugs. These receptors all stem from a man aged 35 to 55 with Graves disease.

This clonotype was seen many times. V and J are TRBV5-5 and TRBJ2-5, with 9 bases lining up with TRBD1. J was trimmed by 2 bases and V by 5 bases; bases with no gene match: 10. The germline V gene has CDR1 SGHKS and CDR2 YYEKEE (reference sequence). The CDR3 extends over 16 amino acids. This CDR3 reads CASRATTGTGQETQYF. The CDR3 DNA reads TGTGCCAGCAGAGCTACTACCGGGACAGGGCAAGAGACCCAGTACTTC. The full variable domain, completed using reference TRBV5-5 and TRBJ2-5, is DAGVTQSPTHLIKTRGQQVTLRCSPISGHKSVSWYQQVLGQGPQFIFQYYEKEERGRGNFPDRFSARQFPNYSSELNVNALLLGDSALYLCASRATTGTGQETQYFGPGTRLLVL.

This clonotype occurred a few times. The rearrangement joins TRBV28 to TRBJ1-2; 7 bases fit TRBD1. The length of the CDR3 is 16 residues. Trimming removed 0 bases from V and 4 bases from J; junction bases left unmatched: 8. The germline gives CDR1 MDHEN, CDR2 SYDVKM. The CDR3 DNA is TGTGCCAGCAGTTTATGGACAGGGCTGGGAGGCTATGGCTACACCTTC. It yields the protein CASSLWTGLGGYGYTF.

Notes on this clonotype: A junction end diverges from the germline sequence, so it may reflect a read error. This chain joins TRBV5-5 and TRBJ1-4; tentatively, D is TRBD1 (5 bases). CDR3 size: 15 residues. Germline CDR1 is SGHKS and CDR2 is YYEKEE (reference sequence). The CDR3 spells CASSLPPGASEKLSF. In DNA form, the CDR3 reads TGTGCCAGCAGCTTGCCGCCTGGGGCTTCTGAAAAACTGTCTTTT.

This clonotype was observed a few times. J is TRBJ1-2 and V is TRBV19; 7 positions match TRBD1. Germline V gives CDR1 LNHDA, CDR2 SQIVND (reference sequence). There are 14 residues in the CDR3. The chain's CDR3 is CAATRGTEHYGYTF. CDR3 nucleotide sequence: TGTGCAGCAACACGGGGGACAGAACACTATGGCTACACCTTC. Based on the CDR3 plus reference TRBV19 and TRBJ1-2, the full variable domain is DGGITQSPKYLFRKEGQNVTLSCEQNLNHDAMYWYRQDPGQGLRLIYYSQIVNDFQKGDIAEGYSVSREKKESFPLTVTSAQKNPTAFYLCAATRGTEHYGYTFGSGTRLTVV.

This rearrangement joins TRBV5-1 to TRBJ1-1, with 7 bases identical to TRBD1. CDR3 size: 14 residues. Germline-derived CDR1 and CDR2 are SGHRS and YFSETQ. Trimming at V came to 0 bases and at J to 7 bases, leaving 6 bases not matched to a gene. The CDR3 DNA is TGCGCCAGCAGCTTGGTAGGGGGCGGAGGTGAAGCTTTCTTT. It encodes CASSLVGGGGEAFF.

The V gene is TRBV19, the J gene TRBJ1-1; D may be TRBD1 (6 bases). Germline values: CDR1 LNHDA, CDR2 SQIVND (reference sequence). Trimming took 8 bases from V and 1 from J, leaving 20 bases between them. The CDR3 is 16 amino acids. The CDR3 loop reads CASFHGGSSANTEAFF. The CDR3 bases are TGTGCCAGTTTCCACGGGGGCTCCTCGGCGAACACTGAAGCTTTCTTT.

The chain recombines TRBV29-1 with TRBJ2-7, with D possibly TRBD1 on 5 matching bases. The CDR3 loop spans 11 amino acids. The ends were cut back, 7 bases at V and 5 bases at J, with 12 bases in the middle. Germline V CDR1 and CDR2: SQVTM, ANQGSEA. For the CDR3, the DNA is TGCAGCGCCTCAAGGGGCGACGAGCAGTACTTC. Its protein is CSASRGDEQYF.

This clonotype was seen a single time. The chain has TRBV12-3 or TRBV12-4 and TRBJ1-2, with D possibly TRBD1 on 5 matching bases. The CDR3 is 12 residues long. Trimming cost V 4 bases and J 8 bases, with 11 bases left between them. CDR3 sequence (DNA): TGTGCCAGCAGTTCAGGGTCAGGCGGCTACACCTTC. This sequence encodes CASSSGSGGYTF.

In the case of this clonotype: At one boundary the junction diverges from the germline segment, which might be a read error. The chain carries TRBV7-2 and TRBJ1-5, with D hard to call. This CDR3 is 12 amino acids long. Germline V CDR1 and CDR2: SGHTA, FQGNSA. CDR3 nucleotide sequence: TGTGCCAGCAGCTCCACCAATCGGCCCCAGCATTTT. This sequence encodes CASSSTNRPQHF.

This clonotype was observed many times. The CDR3: CASRDIAHGYTF. CDR3 coding DNA: TGTGCCAGCAGGGACATCGCTCATGGCTACACCTTC. The chain couples TRBV6-1 to TRBJ1-2, with a tentative D call TRBD1 (5 bases). This CDR3 spans 12 amino acids. Germline V gene lookup returns CDR1 MNHNS and CDR2 SASEGT. V was pared by 6 bases and J by 6 bases, with 11 bases between.

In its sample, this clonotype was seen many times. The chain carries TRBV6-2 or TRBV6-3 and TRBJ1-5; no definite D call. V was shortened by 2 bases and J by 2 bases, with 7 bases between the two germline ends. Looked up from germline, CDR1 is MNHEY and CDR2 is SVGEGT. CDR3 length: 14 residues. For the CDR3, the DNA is TGTGCCAGCAGTTACCGTGATGGCAATCAGCCCCAGCATTTT. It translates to CASSYRDGNQPQHF.

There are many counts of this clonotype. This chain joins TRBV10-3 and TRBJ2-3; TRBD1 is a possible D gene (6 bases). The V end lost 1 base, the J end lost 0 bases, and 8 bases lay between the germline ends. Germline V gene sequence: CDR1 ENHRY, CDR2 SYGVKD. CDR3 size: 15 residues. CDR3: CAISEFGQSTDTQYF. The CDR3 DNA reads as TGTGCCATCAGTGAGTTTGGACAGAGCACAGATACGCAGTATTTT.

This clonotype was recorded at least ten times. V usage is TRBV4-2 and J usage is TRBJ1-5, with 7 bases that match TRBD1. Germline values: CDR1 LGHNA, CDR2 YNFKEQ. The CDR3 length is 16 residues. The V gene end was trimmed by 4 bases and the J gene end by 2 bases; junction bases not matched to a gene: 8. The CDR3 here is CASSRTGATGNQPQHF. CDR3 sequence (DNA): TGTGCCAGCAGCCGTACAGGGGCTACAGGCAATCAGCCCCAGCATTTT.

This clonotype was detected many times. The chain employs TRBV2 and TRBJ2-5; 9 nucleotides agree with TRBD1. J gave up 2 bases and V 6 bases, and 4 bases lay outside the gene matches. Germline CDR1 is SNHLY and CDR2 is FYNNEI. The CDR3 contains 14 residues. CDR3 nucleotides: TGTGCCAGCAGCCGGGACAGGGTACAAGAGACCCAGTACTTC. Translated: CASSRDRVQETQYF.